The 2 T cell receptor beta chains below come from one sample, sequenced in a study of identifying expanded T cells in peripheral blood. Here immunoSEQ multiplex PCR was the method, and the copy in TCRdb shows in-frame clones only, minus some. Seen here are about 90,000 clones, 75% to 90% observed once, and the top ten hold roughly 5.9%. Material for sequencing was blood. These receptors all stem from a person aged 18-69 years in good health.

This sequence joins TRBV19 and TRBJ1-6; perhaps TRBD1 as D (5 bases). The CDR3 consists of 13 residues. V gave up 6 bases and J gave up 5 bases, with 8 bases separating them. CDR1 and CDR2 (germline): LNHDA, SQIVND (reference sequence). Here the CDR3 reads CASRQVDNSPLHF. The CDR3, as DNA: TGTGCCAGTAGACAGGTCGATAATTCACCCCTCCACTTT.

The chain carries TRBV7-8 and TRBJ2-5; D possibly uses TRBD1 or TRBD2 (5 bases each). Per germline, CDR1 SGHVS and CDR2 FQNEAQ. V was clipped by 0 bases and J by 1 base, with 21 bases between them. The CDR3 sequence is 19 residues long. CDR3 sequence: CASSLARVVFTGSQETQYF. The CDR3 coding sequence is TGTGCCAGCAGCTTAGCGCGGGTGGTTTTTACAGGCTCCCAAGAGACCCAGTACTTC. Complete variable domain (other parts from reference TRBV7-8 and TRBJ2-5): GAGVSQSPRYKVAKRGQDVALRCDPISGHVSLFWYQQALGQGPEFLTYFQNEAQLDKSGLPSDRFFAERPEGSVSTLKIQRTQQEDSAVYLCASSLARVVFTGSQETQYFGPGTRLLVL.